A single sample is the source of the 3 T cell receptor beta chains below, sequenced in a study of vaccination effects on CD4 cells after COVID-19. Sequenced by immunoSEQ multiplex PCR; TCRdb stores in-frame clones only, minus some. This table holds about 38,000 clones, about two thirds found once. Ahead of sequencing, the ViraFEST assay grew antigen-specific CD4+ T cells using viral peptide pools. Subsequent to 10 days of culture, CD4+ T cells were isolated. None of these healthy vaccinees had been infected with SARS-CoV-2 before vaccination. These receptors' targets are unknown. The sequencing here drew on CD4+ T cells from PBMCs cultured with SARS-CoV-2 spike peptides, taken before COVID-19 vaccination. These receptors originate from a human donor who received a COVID-19 vaccine.

This clone appeared a single time. J is TRBJ2-3 and V is TRBV9; 7 nucleotides line up with TRBD2. Germline lookup yields CDR1 SGDLS and CDR2 YYNGEE. This CDR3 has 17 amino acids. V trimming: 4 bases; J trimming: 4 bases; junction bases outside the gene matches: 15. The CDR3 region has the DNA TGTGCCAGCAGCCCCCACCCAAGAGCGGGATCTGCAGATACGCAGTATTTT. This translates into CASSPHPRAGSADTQYF.

This clone was seen only a few times. The V gene is TRBV28, the J gene TRBJ2-7, with a weak D call TRBD2 (6 bases). V lost 6 bases, J lost 3 bases, and 21 bases lay in between. Germline V gene data show CDR1 as MDHEN and CDR2 as SYDVKM. This CDR3 region has 16 residues. The CDR3: CASSPGGGESDYEQYF. CDR3 coding DNA: TGTGCCAGCAGCCCAGGTGGCGGGGAGTCGGACTACGAGCAGTACTTC.

The V call is TRBV6-5, the J call TRBJ1-2; D not resolved. V gave up 7 bases and J gave up 8 bases, with 17 bases separating them. This CDR3 has 13 amino acids. Germline V gene sequence: CDR1 MNHEY, CDR2 SVGAGI. DNA for the CDR3: TGTGCCAGCATCCCGTGGGCCTCGGGAGGCTACACCTTC. Translation: CASIPWASGGYTF.